The 16 T cell receptor beta chains below come from one sample, sequenced in a study of T cells expressing NK-cell markers (TCRdb year 2020). Library preparation employed 5' RACE. Data came from an Illumina HiSeq 2000. TCRdb reprocessed the reads and lists each CDR3 protein sequence as a single entry, with no DNA. This sample's table contains roughly 450,000 distinct CDR3 sequences. Jointly, the top ten make up approximately 1.5% of the sample. What was sequenced was blood T cells: a sorted CD56 or NKG2C T cell subset, CD4+ or CD8+ T cells, or bulk PBMC T cells (not recorded which). The receptors come from a woman between 50 and 59 years old in good health. Donor details come from another sample of the same person, matched by shared clones.

V gene TRBV7-6 combines with J gene TRBJ2-3; the TCRdb D gene call, TRBD2, has no DNA to confirm it. Germline CDR1 SGHVS, CDR2 FNYEAQ. This CDR3 spans 16 amino acids. CDR3 sequence: CASSSTPSGGTDTQYF.

The CDR3 reads CASSVLYYNEQFF. The chain employs TRBV5-5 and TRBJ2-1. Germline V gene sequence: CDR1 SGHKS, CDR2 YYEKEE (reference sequence). This CDR3 is built from 13 residues.

V and J are TRBV12-5 and TRBJ1-1; checking the TCRdb D call of TRBD1 is not possible without DNA. The CDR3 has 15 residues. The V gene's germline CDR1 is LGHNT and CDR2 FRNRAP. The CDR3 is CASGSSGTPNTEAFF.

The chain has TRBV5-6 and TRBJ2-1. Germline CDR1 is SGHDT and CDR2 is YYEEEE. The CDR3 is 11 amino acids. CDR3 in amino acids: CASSTGNEQFF.

This chain uses TRBV15 with TRBJ2-1; the D gene TCRdb calls, TRBD1, cannot be checked with no DNA. Germline loops: CDR1 LNHNV, CDR2 YYDKDF (reference sequence). The CDR3 length is 16 residues. CDR3: CATSRTGTPRGNEQFF.

This chain links TRBV29-1 with TRBJ2-7. Germline CDR1 SQVTM, CDR2 ANQGSEA. The CDR3 totals 12 residues. CDR3: CSVEMASYEQYF.

This chain joins TRBV5-6 and TRBJ2-2; TCRdb's D call, TRBD1, is unchecked because there is no DNA. This CDR3 has 18 amino acids. Germline V lookup: CDR1 SGHDT, CDR2 YYEEEE. CDR3 region: CASSLDSLPGQGPGELFF.

The chain couples TRBV9 to TRBJ1-5; the D gene TCRdb calls, TRBD1, cannot be checked with no DNA. The CDR3 is made up of 14 amino acids. Germline V gene lookup returns CDR1 SGDLS and CDR2 YYNGEE. The CDR3 sequence: CASSVDLGGQPQHF. Filled out from reference TRBV9 and TRBJ1-5, the complete variable domain reads DSGVTQTPKHLITATGQRVTLRCSPRSGDLSVYWYQQSLDQGLQFLIQYYNGEERAKGNILERFSAQQFPDLHSELNLSSLELGDSALYFCASSVDLGGQPQHFGDGTRLSIL.

V gene TRBV4-1 combines with J gene TRBJ2-1; absent DNA, TCRdb's TRBD1 call cannot be checked. The CDR3 has 14 residues. Germline V gene data show CDR1 as MGHRA and CDR2 as YSYEKL. Here the CDR3 reads CASSPQGGDNEQFF.

The rearrangement uses TRBV6-6 and TRBJ1-5; there is no DNA to check the TCRdb D call of TRBD1. The CDR3 extends over 15 amino acids. Germline V gene data show CDR1 as MNHNY and CDR2 as SVGAGI (reference sequence). CDR3 protein: CASSLQGQAYQPQHF.

The genes are TRBV4-1 and TRBJ1-4; TCRdb lists TRBD1, though no DNA is available to test this call. The CDR3 runs to 16 residues. The germline gives CDR1 MGHRA, CDR2 YSYEKL. This chain's CDR3 is CASRVRASAPREKLFF.

J is TRBJ2-1 and V is TRBV6-2 or TRBV6-3; TCRdb's D gene call, TRBD1, goes unchecked for lack of DNA. The CDR3 sequence is 19 residues long. Germline V gives CDR1 MNHEY, CDR2 SVGEGT. CDR3: CASSWVGRRSGGARDEQFF.

The chain is built from TRBV5-1 and TRBJ1-2; TCRdb reports TRBD1, a call that lacks DNA to check it against. Per the germline V gene, CDR1 is SGHRS and CDR2 is YFSETQ. CDR3 length: 15 residues. The chain's CDR3 is CASSAGGVPYYGYTF. The variable domain in full, with the rest retrieved from reference TRBV5-1 and TRBJ1-2, is KAGVTQTPRYLIKTRGQQVTLSCSPISGHRSVSWYQQTPGQGLQFLFEYFSETQRNKGNFPGRFSGRQFSNSRSEMNVSTLELGDSALYLCASSAGGVPYYGYTFGSGTRLTVV.

The CDR3 sequence is CASSPHRPEPRISTDTQYF. V is TRBV7-9 and J is TRBJ2-3. This CDR3 spans 19 amino acids. Per the germline V gene, CDR1 is SEHNR and CDR2 is FQNEAQ (reference sequence).

This chain uses TRBV7-7 with TRBJ2-5; the D call of TRBD1 rests on TCRdb alone, since no DNA is present to check it. Per germline, CDR1 SSHAT and CDR2 FNYEAQ (reference sequence). The CDR3 covers 15 residues. CDR3 loop: CASSLDPSPRETQYF.

The genes are TRBV5-6 and TRBJ1-5; TCRdb's D call, TRBD1, is unchecked because there is no DNA. This CDR3 spans 17 amino acids. From germline, CDR1 is SGHDT and CDR2 YYEEEE. CDR3 in amino acids: CASSLSTGGRMIQPQHF. Combining the CDR3 with reference TRBV5-6 and TRBJ1-5 gives the whole variable domain DAGVTQSPTHLIKTRGQQVTLRCSPKSGHDTVSWYQQALGQGPQFIFQYYEEEERQRGNFPDRFSGHQFPNYSSELNVNALLLGDSALYLCASSLSTGGRMIQPQHFGDGTRLSIL.